What follows are 21 T cell receptor beta chains derived from one specimen sequenced in a study of blood T cell repertoires in COVID-19. Libraries were prepared by immunoSEQ multiplex PCR; TCRdb keeps only in-frame clonotypes and omits some of them. This table has about 200,000 clones, 75% to 85% appearing once. Sequencing was carried out using peripheral blood. The receptors were sampled from a woman in her thirties or forties with COVID-19, enrolled during active disease.

The chain is built from TRBV3-1 (or the pseudogene TRBV3-2) and TRBJ2-1, with 13 bases that match TRBD2. Germline CDR1 is LGHDT and CDR2 is YNNKEL (reference sequence). This CDR3 is 13 amino acids long. The V and J ends lost 6 bases and 13 bases, in that order; junction bases with no gene match: 6. The CDR3 protein is CASRTGLAGDQFF. CDR3 bases: TGTGCCAGCAGGACCGGACTAGCGGGGGACCAGTTCTTC.

The chain has TRBV6-6 and TRBJ2-7; D is possibly TRBD1 (6 bases). The V gene lost 4 bases and the J gene lost 4 bases, with 17 bases spanning the gap. Germline-derived CDR1 and CDR2 are MNHNY and SVGAGI (reference sequence). The CDR3 is 15 residues long. CDR3 amino acids: CASSSSAGAAYEQYF. The DNA for the CDR3 is TGTGCCAGCAGTTCCTCGGCAGGGGCCGCTTACGAGCAGTACTTC.

This chain joins TRBV11-2 and TRBJ2-7; no reliable D call. CDR1 SGHAT and CDR2 FQNNGV come from the germline V gene. This CDR3 has 12 residues. V was cut by 1 base and J by 5 bases, with 6 bases left in between. CDR3 residues: CASSLGIDEQYF. The CDR3 DNA follows: TGTGCCAGCAGCTTAGGAATAGACGAGCAGTACTTC.

This chain connects TRBV5-5 to TRBJ1-3; TRBD1 matches at 10 bases. This CDR3 is 15 amino acids long. The V segment lost 0 bases and the J segment 6 bases; nucleotides outside the gene matches: 3. The germline CDR1 and CDR2 sequences are SGHKS and YYEKEE (reference sequence). The CDR3 region is CASSLDGTGVNTIYF. The CDR3 region has the DNA TGTGCCAGCAGCTTGGATGGGACAGGGGTAAACACCATATATTTT.

This clone showed up just once. The chain employs TRBV10-3 and TRBJ1-1; 7 bases align to TRBD1. The CDR3 extends over 13 amino acids. V lost 10 bases to trimming and J lost 6 bases; unmatched junction nucleotides: 11. The germline V gene has CDR1 ENHRY and CDR2 SYGVKD. Written as DNA, the CDR3 is TGTGCCACCCTTCCTGACAGGGCGGCTGAAGCTTTCTTT. This encodes CATLPDRAAEAFF.

V is TRBV10-3 and J is TRBJ2-7, with D tentatively TRBD2 (5 bases). This CDR3 region has 14 residues. V was trimmed by 3 bases and J by 6 bases, leaving 15 bases between them. Looked up from germline, CDR1 is ENHRY and CDR2 is SYGVKD. The CDR3 spells CAISESLLSGEQYF. As DNA, the CDR3 is TGTGCCATCAGTGAATCTCTTTTAAGCGGCGAGCAGTACTTC.

Of note for this clone: Other DNA sequences in this sample translate to the same CDR3. The V call is TRBV12-3 or TRBV12-4, the J call TRBJ2-7, with D hard to call. Trimming took off 4 bases at V and 2 bases at J, with 3 bases between the two ends. The CDR3 has 11 amino acids. DNA of the CDR3: TGTGCCAGCAGTTCCGCCTACGAGCAGTACTTC. Translated, it gives CASSSAYEQYF.

This clone turned up a few times. The chain uses TRBV6-5 and TRBJ1-3; TRBD1 might be the D (5 bases). Germline CDR1 MNHEY, CDR2 SVGAGI. Trimming left V 0 bases short and J 2 bases short, with 8 bases between. CDR3 length equals 15 residues. This chain's CDR3 is CASSYSAGTGNTIYF. In nucleotides, the CDR3 is TGTGCCAGCAGTTACTCGGCAGGGACTGGAAACACCATATATTTT.

The chain is built from TRBV5-4 and TRBJ2-7; a weak D match, TRBD2 (5 bases). The germline V and J ends were trimmed by 4 bases and 7 bases, with 27 bases remaining between them. Germline CDR1 reads SGHNT; CDR2 reads YYREEE (reference sequence). The CDR3 sequence is 17 residues long. The CDR3 loop reads CASSGGLAEPLLGEQYF. Written as DNA, the CDR3 is TGTGCCAGCAGCGGTGGGCTAGCAGAGCCACTCCTCGGGGAGCAGTACTTC.

The V gene is TRBV11-2, the J gene TRBJ2-7; the D is unclear. The CDR3 sequence is 12 residues long. Per the germline V gene, CDR1 is SGHAT and CDR2 is FQNNGV. Trimming shortened V by 3 bases and J by 3 bases, and 6 bases separated the two germline ends. The CDR3 coding sequence is TGTGCCAGCAGCTTTTCGGGCTACGAGCAGTACTTC. Its translation: CASSFSGYEQYF.

The chain uses TRBV5-1 and TRBJ1-2, with TRBD1 as a possible D gene (5 bases). Trimming took off 0 bases at V and 3 bases at J, with 9 bases between the two ends. Germline lookup yields CDR1 SGHRS and CDR2 YFSETQ. The CDR3 runs 14 residues. The CDR3 reads CASSLDRQHYGYTF. The CDR3 DNA is TGCGCCAGCAGCTTGGACCGACAGCACTATGGCTACACCTTC. The whole variable domain, remainder taken from reference TRBV5-1 and TRBJ1-2, is KAGVTQTPRYLIKTRGQQVTLSCSPISGHRSVSWYQQTPGQGLQFLFEYFSETQRNKGNFPGRFSGRQFSNSRSEMNVSTLELGDSALYLCASSLDRQHYGYTFGSGTRLTVV.

The chain joins TRBV5-5 to TRBJ1-2; tentative D call: TRBD1 (5 bases). Germline values: CDR1 SGHKS, CDR2 YYEKEE (reference sequence). Trimming cost V 2 bases and J 4 bases, with 15 bases left between them. This CDR3 spans 15 amino acids. The CDR3 sequence is CASSFRGDYFYGYTF. CDR3 DNA: TGTGCCAGCAGCTTTAGAGGGGACTACTTCTATGGCTACACCTTC.

V gene TRBV4-3 combines with J gene TRBJ2-5; unclear D gene. V gave up 3 bases and J gave up 7 bases, with 12 bases separating them. The germline gives CDR1 LGHNA, CDR2 YSLEER. There are 13 residues in the CDR3. CDR3 loop: CASSHSSVGTQYF. CDR3 nucleotide sequence: TGCGCCAGCAGCCATTCAAGTGTCGGGACCCAGTACTTC.

V usage is TRBV7-9 and J usage is TRBJ2-3; D might be TRBD2 (5 bases). The ends were cut back, 5 bases at V and 2 bases at J, with 17 bases in the middle. Germline V gene sequence: CDR1 SEHNR, CDR2 FQNEAQ (reference sequence). The CDR3 loop spans 16 amino acids. Written as DNA, the CDR3 is TGTGCCAGCAGCGACCTAAAAACGGGATCCACAGATACGCAGTATTTT. It encodes CASSDLKTGSTDTQYF.

This chain joins TRBV9 and TRBJ2-3; 8 nucleotides align to TRBD2. The length of the CDR3 is 17 residues. The germline gives CDR1 SGDLS, CDR2 YYNGEE. J was trimmed by 2 bases and V by 0 bases; bases with no gene match: 8. CDR3 nucleotide sequence: TGTGCCAGCAGCGTAGGGGCTAGCGGGCCCCCCACAGATACGCAGTATTTT. This encodes CASSVGASGPPTDTQYF.

The rearrangement uses TRBV2 and TRBJ1-1; 10 nucleotides align to TRBD1. The CDR3 contains 12 residues. Per germline, CDR1 SNHLY and CDR2 FYNNEI. V was pared by 7 bases and J by 11 bases, with 7 bases of the junction left unmatched. The CDR3 DNA reads as TGTGCCAGCATCAGGACAGGGGGAGATGCTTTCTTT. Its translation is CASIRTGGDAFF.

The rearrangement uses TRBV27 and TRBJ2-1; 8 bases fit TRBD2. This CDR3 has 13 residues. V shed 7 bases and J 8 bases; nucleotides not matched to a gene: 7. Germline V gene lookup returns CDR1 MNHEY and CDR2 SMNVEV (reference sequence). CDR3 in amino acids: CASNGGGTYEQFF. CDR3 coding DNA: TGTGCCAGCAACGGGGGGGGGACGTATGAGCAGTTCTTC.

The sample holds a few counts of this clone. V and J are TRBV12-5 and TRBJ2-5, with TRBD1 as a possible D gene (5 bases). CDR1 LGHNT and CDR2 FRNRAP come from the germline V gene. This CDR3 has 14 amino acids. V was pared by 1 base and J by 3 bases, with 9 bases between. Here the CDR3 reads CASGLGTTKETQYF. The DNA for the CDR3 is TGTGCTAGTGGTTTGGGGACAACCAAAGAGACCCAGTACTTC.

The chain uses TRBV10-2 and TRBJ2-7, with TRBD2 matching 7 bases. Germline CDR1 is WSHSY and CDR2 is SAAADI. The CDR3 is 16 amino acids. The J segment lost 6 bases and the V segment lost 10 bases, leaving 21 bases of the junction unmatched. The CDR3 DNA is TGCGCCACCTCCCCTTGGGGGAGGGCCCGGGAAGGCGAGCAGTACTTC. Its translation: CATSPWGRAREGEQYF.

The CDR3 spells CATGTGDGYTF. CDR3 coding DNA: TGTGCCACCGGAACAGGGGATGGCTACACCTTC. V gene TRBV24-1 combines with J gene TRBJ1-2; 7 bases line up with TRBD1. Germline assignment: CDR1 KGHDR and CDR2 SFDVKD. The V segment lost 9 bases and the J segment 6 bases; nucleotides outside the gene matches: 3. The CDR3 is 11 residues long.

The gene calls are TRBV3-1 (or the pseudogene TRBV3-2) and TRBJ2-1, with no clear D. The germline V gene encodes CDR1 LGHDT and CDR2 YNNKEL (reference sequence). The CDR3 is 12 residues long. V dropped 3 bases and J dropped 3 bases, with 3 bases sitting between them. The DNA for the CDR3 is TGTGCCAGCAGCCACGTCTACAATGAGCAGTTCTTC. Translated, it gives CASSHVYNEQFF.